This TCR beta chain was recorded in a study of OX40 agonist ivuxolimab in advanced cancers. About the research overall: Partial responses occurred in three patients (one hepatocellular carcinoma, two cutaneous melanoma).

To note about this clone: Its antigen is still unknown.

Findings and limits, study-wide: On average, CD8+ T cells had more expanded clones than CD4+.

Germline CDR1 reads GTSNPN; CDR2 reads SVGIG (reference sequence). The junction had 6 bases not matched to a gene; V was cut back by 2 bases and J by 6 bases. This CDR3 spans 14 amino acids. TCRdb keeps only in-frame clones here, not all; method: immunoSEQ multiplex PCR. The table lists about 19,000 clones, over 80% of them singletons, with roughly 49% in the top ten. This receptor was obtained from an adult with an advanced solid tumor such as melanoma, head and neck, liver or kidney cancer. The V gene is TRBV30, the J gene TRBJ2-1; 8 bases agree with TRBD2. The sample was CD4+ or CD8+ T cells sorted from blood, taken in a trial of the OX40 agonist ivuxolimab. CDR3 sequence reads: CAWSSGLGPNEQFF. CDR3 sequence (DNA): TGTGCCTGGAGTTCGGGACTAGGTCCCAATGAGCAGTTCTTC.